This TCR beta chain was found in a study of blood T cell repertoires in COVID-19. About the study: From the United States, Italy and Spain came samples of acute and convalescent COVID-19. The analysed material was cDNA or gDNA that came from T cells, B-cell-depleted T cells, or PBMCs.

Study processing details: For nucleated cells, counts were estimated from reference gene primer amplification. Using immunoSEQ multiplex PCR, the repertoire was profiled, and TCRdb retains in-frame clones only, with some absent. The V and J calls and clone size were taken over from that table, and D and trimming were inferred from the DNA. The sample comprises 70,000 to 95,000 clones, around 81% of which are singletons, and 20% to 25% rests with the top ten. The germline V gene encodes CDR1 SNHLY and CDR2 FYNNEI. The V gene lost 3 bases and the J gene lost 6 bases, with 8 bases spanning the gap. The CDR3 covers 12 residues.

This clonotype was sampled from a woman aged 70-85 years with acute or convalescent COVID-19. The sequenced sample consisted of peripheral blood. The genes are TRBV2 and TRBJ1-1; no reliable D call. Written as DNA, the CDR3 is TGTGCCAGCAGTGACGAGTTCGCTGAAGCTTTCTTT. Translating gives CASSDEFAEAFF.